The 18 T cell receptor beta chains presented below share a single source sample, sequenced in a study of blood T cell repertoires in COVID-19. The data were produced by immunoSEQ multiplex PCR, yet TCRdb's version contains in-frame clones alone and is incomplete. The repertoire includes 240,000 or so clones, more than 75% of them detected once, and about 0.99% sits in the top ten. The sequencing sample was made of peripheral blood. The receptor set was obtained from a woman aged 40-49 years who had recovered from COVID-19.

A few counts support this clone. The chain carries TRBV5-8 and TRBJ2-1; 8 nucleotides agree with TRBD1. The CDR3 length is 12 residues. CDR1 and CDR2 (germline): SGHTS, YDEGEE. V was pared by 2 bases and J by 12 bases, with 4 bases of the junction left unmatched. The CDR3 here is CASSFLGTGQFF. The CDR3 DNA reads as TGTGCCAGCAGCTTTCTGGGGACAGGGCAGTTCTTC. Variable domain in full (rest from reference TRBV5-8 and TRBJ2-1): EAGVTQSPTHLIKTRGQQATLRCSPISGHTSVYWYQQALGLGLQFLLWYDEGEERNRGNFPPRFSGRQFPNYSSELNVNALELEDSALYLCASSFLGTGQFFGPGTRLTVL.

The rearrangement links TRBV27 to TRBJ1-1; D is perhaps TRBD1 (5 bases). Germline assignment: CDR1 MNHEY and CDR2 SMNVEV (reference sequence). Trimming removed 7 bases from V and 9 bases from J, with 21 bases in between. The CDR3 loop spans 14 amino acids. DNA of the CDR3: TGTGCCAGCACCCCCCTCCCAGGGCCGGCTAAAGCTTTCTTT. Amino acid sequence: CASTPLPGPAKAFF.

The genes are TRBV18 and TRBJ1-5, with a possible D match to TRBD1 (5 bases). Trimming cost V 0 bases and J 5 bases, with 14 bases left between them. CDR3 length: 16 amino acids. Germline V gene data show CDR1 as KGHSH and CDR2 as LQKENI. The DNA of the CDR3 is TGTGCCAGCTCACCACCGTCGGGGGAGGGGTATCAGCCCCAGCATTTT. This codes for CASSPPSGEGYQPQHF.

This clone was detected once. The V and J genes are TRBV29-1 and TRBJ2-7, with a tentative D call TRBD2 (5 bases). This CDR3 spans 13 amino acids. Germline V gene data show CDR1 as SQVTM and CDR2 as ANQGSEA. V lost 6 bases and J lost 0, with 12 bases in between. This CDR3 is CSVPGAASYEQYF. The CDR3 region has the DNA TGCAGCGTCCCCGGAGCGGCCTCCTACGAGCAGTACTTC.

This sequence joins TRBV7-9 and TRBJ2-3; D is undetermined. Trimming took 8 bases from V and 2 from J, leaving 11 bases between them. The CDR3 has 13 residues. Germline assignment: CDR1 SEHNR and CDR2 FQNEAQ (reference sequence). The CDR3 region has the DNA TGTGCCAGCTCTCGTGTCCTCACAGATACGCAGTATTTT. Translating it yields CASSRVLTDTQYF.

The J gene is TRBJ2-5, the V gene TRBV27; possible D gene TRBD1, 6 bases. From germline, CDR1 is MNHEY and CDR2 SMNVEV (reference sequence). The CDR3 has 16 residues. V was clipped by 4 bases and J by 2 bases, with 17 bases between them. Written as DNA, the CDR3 is TGTGCCAGCAGTTCCATCACAGGGATGGGACAAGAGACCCAGTACTTC. Translating it yields CASSSITGMGQETQYF.

This clone occurred a few times. The gene calls are TRBV18 and TRBJ1-4; the match to TRBD1 covers 9 bases. Germline V gives CDR1 KGHSH, CDR2 LQKENI. Unmatched junction bases numbered 0, after V lost 0 bases and J lost 1 base. The CDR3 consists of 16 residues. The CDR3 sequence is CASSPPDRGTNEKLFF. CDR3 nucleotide sequence: TGTGCCAGCTCACCACCGGACAGGGGAACTAATGAAAAACTGTTTTTT.

The chain uses TRBV30 and TRBJ2-1, with 9 bases identical to TRBD1. The CDR3 consists of 15 residues. The V segment lost 1 base and the J segment 6 bases; nucleotides outside the gene matches: 7. The germline gives CDR1 GTSNPN, CDR2 SVGIG (reference sequence). The CDR3 DNA reads TGTGCCTGGAGTGCCCGGGACAGGGCGGGCAATGAGCAGTTCTTC. Translation gives CAWSARDRAGNEQFF. Full variable domain (remainder filled in from reference TRBV30 and TRBJ2-1): SQTIHQWPATLVQPVGSPLSLECTVEGTSNPNLYWYRQAAGRGLQLLFYSVGIGQISSEVPQNLSASRPQDRQFILSSKKLLLSDSGFYLCAWSARDRAGNEQFFGPGTRLTVL.

The rearrangement links TRBV5-8 to TRBJ2-1; 10 nucleotides match TRBD2. J lost 8 bases, V lost 0 bases, and 5 bases had no gene match. The CDR3 contains 15 residues. The germline gives CDR1 SGHTS, CDR2 YDEGEE. This CDR3 reads CASSLEASGRHEQFF. The CDR3 coding sequence is TGTGCCAGCAGCTTGGAGGCTAGCGGGAGACATGAGCAGTTCTTC.

A single count supports this clone. This rearrangement joins TRBV7-2 to TRBJ1-2, with 9 nucleotides matching TRBD1. The germline gives CDR1 SGHTA, CDR2 FQGNSA. With 4 bases clipped from V and 4 bases from J, the junction kept 4 bases outside the gene matches. The length of the CDR3 is 14 residues. In DNA form, the CDR3 reads TGTGCCAGCAGCTCCGGACAGGGGTTCTATGGCTACACCTTC. This encodes CASSSGQGFYGYTF.

The rearrangement links TRBV7-2 to TRBJ2-3; TRBD1 matches 10 bases. Per the germline V gene, CDR1 is SGHTA and CDR2 is FQGNSA. The CDR3 runs to 14 residues. V lost 5 bases, J lost 3 bases, and 2 bases stayed unmatched. In DNA form, the CDR3 reads TGTGCCAGCAGCAGGGGACAGGGGACAGATACGCAGTATTTT. Encoded protein: CASSRGQGTDTQYF.

This chain uses TRBV7-8 with TRBJ1-5; 9 nucleotides align to TRBD1. The CDR3 consists of 16 residues. J was trimmed by 5 bases and V by 3 bases; bases with no gene match: 8. The germline V gene encodes CDR1 SGHVS and CDR2 FQNEAQ. CDR3 DNA sequence: TGTGCCAGCAGCTTTGGGGCCGGACAGGGGCATCAGCCCCAGCATTTT. As protein: CASSFGAGQGHQPQHF.

The V and J genes are TRBV11-2 and TRBJ2-1, with 11 bases lining up with TRBD2. The CDR3 runs 16 residues. Losses at the gene ends were 5 bases for V and 10 bases for J; bases not matched to a gene: 13. CDR1 and CDR2 from the germline V gene are SGHAT and FQNNGV. The CDR3 DNA reads as TGTGCCAGCAGCCACTCCCCGGGACTAGCGGCCAGGGAGCAGTTCTTC. Its translation is CASSHSPGLAAREQFF.

The chain employs TRBV5-4 and TRBJ1-2, with TRBD1 matching 7 bases. V dropped 4 bases and J dropped 2; count of bases not matched to a gene: 2. Per the germline V gene, CDR1 is SGHNT and CDR2 is YYREEE (reference sequence). The CDR3 runs 13 residues. The CDR3 DNA sequence: TGTGCCAGCAGCCAGGGACAGAACTATGGCTACACCTTC. It specifies CASSQGQNYGYTF.

V gene TRBV19 combines with J gene TRBJ2-7, with D perhaps TRBD1 (7 bases). Between the trimmed V and J ends, which lost 1 base and 3 bases, there was a span of 13 bases. CDR1 and CDR2 (germline): LNHDA, SQIVND (reference sequence). CDR3 length equals 15 residues. CDR3 amino acids: CASSIAAGTDYEQYF. The DNA for the CDR3 is TGTGCCAGTAGTATAGCCGCGGGGACAGACTACGAGCAGTACTTC. Combining the CDR3 with reference TRBV19 and TRBJ2-7 gives the whole variable domain DGGITQSPKYLFRKEGQNVTLSCEQNLNHDAMYWYRQDPGQGLRLIYYSQIVNDFQKGDIAEGYSVSREKKESFPLTVTSAQKNPTAFYLCASSIAAGTDYEQYFGPGTRLTVT.

The chain has TRBV5-1 and TRBJ1-4, with 7 bases lining up with TRBD1. V trimming: 9 bases; J trimming: 4 bases; junction bases outside the gene matches: 9. This CDR3 spans 14 amino acids. Germline CDR1 SGHRS, CDR2 YFSETQ. This CDR3 is CATREGTVNEKLFF. DNA of the CDR3: TGCGCCACCCGAGAAGGGACAGTTAATGAAAAACTGTTTTTT.

The chain uses TRBV28 and TRBJ2-7; TRBD2 matches 8 bases. The V segment lost 6 bases and the J segment 7 bases; nucleotides outside the gene matches: 11. Germline V gives CDR1 MDHEN, CDR2 SYDVKM. This CDR3 has 14 amino acids. CDR3 loop: CASSPPGLVGEQYF. The DNA of the CDR3 is TGTGCCAGCAGCCCCCCGGGACTAGTGGGTGAGCAGTACTTC.

This clone came up once. This chain connects TRBV6-2 or TRBV6-3 to TRBJ1-1, with TRBD1 matching 12 bases. V was pared by 2 bases and J by 8 bases, with 6 bases of the junction left unmatched. This CDR3 is built from 15 residues. Germline V gene data show CDR1 as MNHEY and CDR2 as SVGEGT. The DNA for the CDR3 is TGTGCCAGCAGTTACGGGTGGGGGACAGGGGGCGAAGCTTTCTTT. Its translation is CASSYGWGTGGEAFF.